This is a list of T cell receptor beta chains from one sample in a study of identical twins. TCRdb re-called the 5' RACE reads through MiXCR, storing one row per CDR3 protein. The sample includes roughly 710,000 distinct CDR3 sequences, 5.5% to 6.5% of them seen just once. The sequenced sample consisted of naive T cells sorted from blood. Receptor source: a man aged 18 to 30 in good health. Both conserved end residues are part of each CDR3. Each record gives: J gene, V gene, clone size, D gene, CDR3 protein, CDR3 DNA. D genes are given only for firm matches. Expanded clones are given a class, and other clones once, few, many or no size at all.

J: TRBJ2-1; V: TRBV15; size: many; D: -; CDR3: CATSRDRPGEGEFF; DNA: TGTGCCACCAGCAGAGATCGTCCGGGGGAGGGGGAGTTCTTC
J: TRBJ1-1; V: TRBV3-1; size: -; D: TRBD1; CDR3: CASSQDLRQGAWNTEAFF; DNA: TGTGCCAGCAGCCAAGATCTCCGACAGGGGGCCTGGAACACTGAAGCTTTCTTT
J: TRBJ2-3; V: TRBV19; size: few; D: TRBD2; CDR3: CASSPTAGGFSTQYF; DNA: TGTGCCAGTAGTCCGACGGCGGGAGGGTTCAGTACGCAGTATTTT
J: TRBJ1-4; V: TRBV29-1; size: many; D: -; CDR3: CSVRVLKTNEKLFF; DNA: TGCAGCGTTAGGGTTTTGAAAACTAATGAAAAACTGTTTTTT
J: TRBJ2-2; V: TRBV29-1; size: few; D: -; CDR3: CSVDVGGELFF; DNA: TGCAGCGTTGACGTGGGGGGGGAGCTGTTTTTT
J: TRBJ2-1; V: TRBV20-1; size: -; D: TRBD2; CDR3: CSARAGVLYNEQFF; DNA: TGCAGTGCTAGGGCGGGGGTCCTCTACAATGAGCAGTTCTTC
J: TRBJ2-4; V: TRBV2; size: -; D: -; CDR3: CASSTPGTKNIQYF; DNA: TGTGCCAGCAGCACCCCAGGGACCAAAAACATTCAGTACTTC
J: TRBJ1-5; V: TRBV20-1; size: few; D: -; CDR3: CSAREGGANQPQHF; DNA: TGCAGTGCTAGAGAGGGTGGGGCCAATCAGCCCCAGCATTTT
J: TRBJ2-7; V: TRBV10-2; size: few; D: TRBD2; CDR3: CASIIAGGNYTFYEQYF; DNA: TGCGCCAGCATTATAGCGGGAGGGAACTACACCTTCTACGAGCAGTACTTC
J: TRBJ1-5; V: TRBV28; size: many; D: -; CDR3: CASSPTGSPQHF; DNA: TGTGCCAGCAGCCCTACAGGGTCGCCCCAGCATTTT
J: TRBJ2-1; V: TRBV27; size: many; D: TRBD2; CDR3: CASSWASGGSEQFF; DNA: TGTGCCAGCAGTTGGGCTAGCGGTGGAAGCGAGCAGTTCTTC
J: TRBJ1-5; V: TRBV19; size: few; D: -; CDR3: CASQTSLNQPQHF; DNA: TGTGCCAGTCAGACCTCCCTTAATCAGCCCCAGCATTTT
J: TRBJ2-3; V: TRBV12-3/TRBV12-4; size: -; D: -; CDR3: CASSSSWDSTDTQYF; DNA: TGTGCCAGCAGTTCCAGCTGGGACAGCACAGATACGCAGTATTTT
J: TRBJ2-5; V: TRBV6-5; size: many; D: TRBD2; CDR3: CASSYMREGETQYF; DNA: TGTGCCAGCAGTTACATGAGGGAGGGGGAGACCCAGTACTTC
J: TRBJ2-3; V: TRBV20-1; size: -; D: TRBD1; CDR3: CSAFSGTGGATQYF; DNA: TGCAGTGCTTTCTCCGGGACAGGGGGCGCGACGCAGTATTTT
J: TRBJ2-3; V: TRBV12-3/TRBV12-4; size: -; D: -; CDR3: CASSTPSVASTDTQYF; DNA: TGTGCCAGCAGTACTCCTAGCGTCGCTAGCACAGATACGCAGTATTTT
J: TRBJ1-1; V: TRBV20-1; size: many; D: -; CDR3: CSARKGKTEAFF; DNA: TGCAGTGCTAGGAAGGGGAAAACTGAAGCTTTCTTT
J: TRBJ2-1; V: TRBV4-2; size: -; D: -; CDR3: CASSQDLAGQGTEQFF; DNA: TGTGCCAGCAGCCAAGATCTAGCGGGACAGGGTACTGAGCAGTTCTTC
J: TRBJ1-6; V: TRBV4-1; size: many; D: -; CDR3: CASSQEAVGAKNSPLHF; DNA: TGCGCCAGCAGCCAAGAGGCAGTAGGGGCCAAGAATTCACCCCTCCACTTT
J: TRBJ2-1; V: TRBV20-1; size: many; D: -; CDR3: CSAEPIPNPNEQFF; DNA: TGCAGTGCGGAGCCTATTCCTAATCCCAATGAGCAGTTCTTC
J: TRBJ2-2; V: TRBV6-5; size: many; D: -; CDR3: CASSYSIGTGELFF; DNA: TGTGCCAGCAGTTACTCGATAGGGACCGGGGAGCTGTTTTTT
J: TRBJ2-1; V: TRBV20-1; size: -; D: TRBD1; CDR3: CGPDRGTYNEQFF; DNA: TGCGGTCCGGACAGGGGAACCTACAATGAGCAGTTCTTC
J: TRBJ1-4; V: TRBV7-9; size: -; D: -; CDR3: CASSRRGSIPTNEKLFF; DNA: TGTGCCAGCAGCCGCAGAGGAAGCATCCCAACTAATGAAAAACTGTTTTTT
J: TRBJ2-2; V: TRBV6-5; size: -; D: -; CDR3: CASSWGTHTGELFF; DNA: TGTGCCAGCAGTTGGGGAACGCACACCGGGGAGCTGTTTTTT
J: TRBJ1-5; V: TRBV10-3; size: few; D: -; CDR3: CAISESNRPGGNQPQHF; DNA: TGTGCCATCAGTGAGTCGAACAGGCCGGGGGGCAATCAGCCCCAGCATTTT
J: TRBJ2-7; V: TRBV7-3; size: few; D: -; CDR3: CASSHLDPLTEQYF; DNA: TGTGCCAGCAGCCACCTGGACCCTTTGACGGAGCAGTACTTC
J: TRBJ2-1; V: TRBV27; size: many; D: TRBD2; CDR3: CASSIAGGPLNEQFF; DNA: TGTGCCAGCAGTATAGCGGGAGGGCCGCTCAATGAGCAGTTCTTC
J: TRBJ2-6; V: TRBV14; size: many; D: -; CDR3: CASNSWEGVDDSGANVLTF; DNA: TGTGCCAGCAACTCATGGGAGGGGGTTGACGACTCTGGGGCCAACGTCCTGACTTTC
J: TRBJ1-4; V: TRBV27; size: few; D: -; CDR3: CASSDRGATNEKLFF; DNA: TGTGCCAGCAGTGATCGGGGAGCAACTAATGAAAAACTGTTTTTT
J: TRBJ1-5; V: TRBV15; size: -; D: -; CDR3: CATSRDPGQGGQPQHF; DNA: TGTGCCACCAGCAGAGATCCCGGCCAAGGGGGTCAGCCCCAGCATTTT
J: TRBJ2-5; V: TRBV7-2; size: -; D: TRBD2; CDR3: CASSHPVTSGRETQYF; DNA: TGTGCCAGCAGCCATCCGGTTACTAGCGGGAGAGAGACCCAGTACTTC